Shown below are 26 T cell receptor beta chains from a single sample sequenced in a study of blood T cells in healthy people across ages. Using a J-beta primer mix together with a sample-barcoded 5' primer, a second PCR was run for about 7 to 12 cycles. TCRdb called the 5' RACE reads again in MiXCR, with one record for every CDR3 protein. The sample lists roughly 800,000 distinct CDR3 sequences; roughly 40% were seen once. Input material: blood. Receptors originate from a man younger than 35 in good health.

This clonotype occurred a few times. This chain links TRBV5-1 with TRBJ1-6, with D tentatively TRBD1 (5 bases). V lost 6 bases to trimming and J lost 10 bases, with 20 bases between them. CDR3 size: 15 residues. CDR1 and CDR2 from the germline V gene are SGHRS and YFSETQ. CDR3 region: CASKLRGATNSPLHF. The CDR3 bases are TGCGCCAGCAAGCTTCGGGGCGCCACTAACTCACCCCTCCACTTT.

The CDR3 here is CASSRTGVGNYGYTF. The CDR3 region has the DNA TGTGCCAGCAGTCGGACAGGGGTTGGTAACTATGGCTACACCTTC. V gene TRBV5-5 combines with J gene TRBJ1-2; 9 positions agree with TRBD1. The V and J ends lost 5 bases and 1 base, in that order; junction bases with no gene match: 6. CDR1 and CDR2 (germline): SGHKS, YYEKEE (reference sequence). The CDR3 covers 15 residues.

In this sample, this clonotype turned up a few times. The chain uses TRBV2 and TRBJ2-1; 10 nucleotides align to TRBD2. CDR1 SNHLY and CDR2 FYNNEI come from the germline V gene. V lost 6 bases, J lost 10 bases, and 9 bases stayed unmatched. CDR3 length: 14 amino acids. The CDR3 region has the DNA TGTGCCAGCAGCGACAGGCTAGCGGGGGCAGAGCAGTTCTTC. It translates to CASSDRLAGAEQFF.

Concerning this clonotype itself: A single base separates this from a much larger clone, so it may be a read error. The V gene is TRBV7-3, the J gene TRBJ2-5; D remains ambiguous. The J call may be faulty, since TRBJ2-1 better matches the DNA end. The CDR3 has 13 amino acids. From germline, CDR1 is SGHTA and CDR2 FQGTGA. The CDR3 loop is CASRPADQETQFF. The CDR3 DNA follows: TGTGCCAGCAGGCCGGCTGACCAAGAGACCCAGTTCTTC.

This clonotype was counted a few times. The chain carries TRBV12-3 or TRBV12-4 and TRBJ2-3; 8 positions match TRBD2. The CDR3 is 15 residues long. Losses at the gene ends were 3 bases for V and 4 bases for J; bases not matched to a gene: 6. CDR3 in amino acids: CASSFRRGEADTQYF. The CDR3 DNA reads as TGTGCCAGCAGTTTTCGGCGGGGGGAGGCAGATACGCAGTATTTT.

This chain uses TRBV25-1 with TRBJ2-5; 13 bases map to TRBD2. The last part of the DNA fits TRBJ2-7 better; the J call may be wrong. The CDR3 spans 18 residues. Germline values: CDR1 MGHDK, CDR2 SYGVNS. CDR3 DNA: TGTGCCAGCAGTGATACTCCCGGGACTAGCGGGACCAGCTACGAGCAGTACTTC. Its protein product is CASSDTPGTSGTSYEQYF.

This clonotype was recorded many times. The J gene is TRBJ1-2, the V gene TRBV7-9; D might be TRBD1 (6 bases). Germline values: CDR1 SEHNR, CDR2 FQNEAQ (reference sequence). This CDR3 contains 15 residues. V was pared by 4 bases and J by 4 bases, with 16 bases between. The CDR3 region is CASSSKQGSGYGYTF. Written as DNA, the CDR3 is TGTGCCAGCAGCTCCAAACAGGGTAGTGGCTATGGCTACACCTTC.

V and J are TRBV20-1 and TRBJ2-5, with TRBD2 identical over 13 bases. Germline V gives CDR1 DFQATT, CDR2 SNEGSKA (reference sequence). With V trimmed by 1 base and J by 11 bases, 7 bases remained unmatched. The CDR3 runs 14 residues. In DNA, the CDR3 is TGCAGTGCTAGAGCCACTAGCGGGGGGGTTTCTCAGTACTTC. Translating gives CSARATSGGVSQYF.

This chain links TRBV27 with TRBJ2-1, with 8 bases lining up with TRBD2. Trimming at V came to 1 base and at J to 8 bases, leaving 7 bases not matched to a gene. Germline CDR1 MNHEY, CDR2 SMNVEV (reference sequence). The CDR3 runs 15 residues. The CDR3 DNA reads TGTGCCAGCAGTTTATACCGGGGGGGCAGGGATGAGCAGTTCTTC. Protein sequence: CASSLYRGGRDEQFF.

The CDR3 protein is CASNWDSGTQYF. Written as DNA, the CDR3 is TGTGCCAGCAACTGGGACTCGGGGACCCAGTACTTC. The chain is built from TRBV12-3 or TRBV12-4 and TRBJ2-5, with a possible D match to TRBD2 (6 bases). The CDR3 length is 12 residues. V lost 7 bases, J lost 7 bases, and 13 bases lay in between.

In its sample, this clonotype was seen a few times. This rearrangement joins TRBV27 to TRBJ2-5; 7 bases align to TRBD1. The CDR3 is 13 residues long. Germline trimming cut 10 bases from V and 11 bases from J; bases unmatched to any gene: 16. In germline, CDR1 is MNHEY, CDR2 SMNVEV (reference sequence). The CDR3 loop is CATRTGPYNEQYF. CDR3 in DNA: TGTGCCACCCGGACAGGTCCATACAATGAGCAGTACTTC.

This clonotype appeared a few times. This chain joins TRBV29-1 and TRBJ1-2, with TRBD1 matching 7 bases. Per the germline V gene, CDR1 is SQVTM and CDR2 is ANQGSEA. V shed 6 bases and J 6 bases; nucleotides not matched to a gene: 13. The CDR3 consists of 14 residues. CDR3 DNA sequence: TGCAGCGTACCAACGACAGGGAGAGGGAATGGCTACACCTTC. It codes for CSVPTTGRGNGYTF.

The chain is built from TRBV21-1 and TRBJ2-7; the D call of TRBD1 is as the table states it, not checked on the DNA. TRBV21-1 is an annotated pseudogene. This CDR3 region has 12 residues. The DNA of the CDR3 is TGCATGATTAAGGTGGACACGTACGAGCAGTACTTC. Protein sequence: CMIKVDTYEQYF.

The chain links TRBV5-5 to TRBJ2-1; TRBD1 agrees at 7 bases. The CDR3 length is 19 residues. The V segment lost 0 bases and the J segment 3 bases; nucleotides outside the gene matches: 15. Germline V gene data show CDR1 as SGHKS and CDR2 as YYEKEE (reference sequence). CDR3 bases: TGTGCCAGCAGCTTGGGTTTCGGTTTCCAGGGACAGTGCTACAATGAGCAGTTCTTC. The encoded protein is CASSLGFGFQGQCYNEQFF.

The V gene is TRBV20-1, the J gene TRBJ2-2, with 8 bases fitting TRBD2. Trimming removed 3 bases from V and 4 bases from J; junction bases left unmatched: 7. The germline V gene encodes CDR1 DFQATT and CDR2 SNEGSKA (reference sequence). CDR3 size: 15 residues. The CDR3: CSARAQRGITGELFF. Written as DNA, the CDR3 is TGCAGTGCTAGGGCCCAGCGGGGGATCACCGGGGAGCTGTTTTTT.

This clonotype was observed at least ten times. V gene TRBV6-2 or TRBV6-3 combines with J gene TRBJ2-3; unclear D gene. The V end was cut by 1 base, the J end by 4 bases, with 3 bases between. The CDR3 loop spans 12 amino acids. Germline lookup yields CDR1 MNHEY and CDR2 SVGEGT. Here the CDR3 reads CASSYFPDTQYF. The CDR3 DNA sequence: TGTGCCAGCAGTTACTTCCCAGATACGCAGTATTTT.

A few counts support this clonotype. The chain has TRBV20-1 and TRBJ2-5; 10 positions agree with TRBD2. CDR1 is DFQATT and CDR2 is SNEGSKA in the germline V gene (reference sequence). The CDR3 is made up of 13 amino acids. As DNA, the CDR3 is TGCAGCCAAAGCGGGGGGGCCCAAGAGACCCAGTACTTC. This codes for CSQSGGAQETQYF.

The chain combines TRBV18 with TRBJ2-7; D possibly uses TRBD1 or TRBD2 (5 bases each). V lost 6 bases and J lost 2, with 17 bases in between. The germline V gene encodes CDR1 KGHSH and CDR2 LQKENI. The CDR3 runs to 15 residues. The CDR3 region is CASSRTGTPTYEQYF. CDR3 in DNA: TGTGCCAGCTCCCGGACTGGGACGCCCACCTACGAGCAGTACTTC.

In this sample, this clonotype turned up a few times. The chain links TRBV6-6 to TRBJ2-2; D uncertain. The CDR3 consists of 13 residues. The V end was cut by 6 bases, the J end by 6 bases, with 11 bases between. CDR1 and CDR2 from the germline V gene are MNHNY and SVGAGI (reference sequence). The CDR3 spells CASRLDEAGELFF. The CDR3 region has the DNA TGTGCCAGCAGGCTGGACGAGGCCGGGGAGCTGTTTTTT.

This clonotype was counted between two and nine times. The chain links TRBV10-3 to TRBJ2-1; a possible D gene is TRBD2 (5 bases). The CDR3 consists of 13 residues. Trimming left V 3 bases short and J 9 bases short, with 12 bases between. CDR1 and CDR2 from the germline V gene are ENHRY and SYGVKD. The CDR3 nucleotides read TGTGCCATCAGTGATTCCCCCCGGGGTGAGCAGTTCTTC. It codes for CAISDSPRGEQFF.

This clonotype came up a few times. The chain recombines TRBV7-7 with TRBJ2-7; weak D call: TRBD1 (6 bases). CDR1 is SSHAT and CDR2 is FNYEAQ in the germline V gene (reference sequence). This CDR3 comprises 14 residues. CDR3 protein: CASSSDSSSYEQYF. DNA for the CDR3: TGTGCTAGCTCCTCGGACAGTTCGTCCTACGAGCAGTACTTC.

This clonotype was counted many times. The chain is built from TRBV7-2 and TRBJ2-1; the match to TRBD2 covers 7 bases. CDR1 is SGHTA and CDR2 is FQGNSA in the germline V gene. The CDR3 has 14 residues. V was pared by 5 bases and J by 8 bases, with 9 bases of the junction left unmatched. In DNA form, the CDR3 reads TGTGCCAGCAGCCTAGGGTCCGGGAGGCATGAGCAGTTCTTC. This gives the protein CASSLGSGRHEQFF.

The chain couples TRBV28 to TRBJ1-6, with 7 nucleotides matching TRBD1. The CDR3 is 17 amino acids. V was pared by 7 bases and J by 5 bases, with 14 bases of the junction left unmatched. Germline CDR1 MDHEN, CDR2 SYDVKM. CDR3 region: CASIPGTVIENNSPLHF. The CDR3 DNA sequence: TGTGCCAGCATCCCCGGGACAGTTATCGAGAATAATTCACCCCTCCACTTT.

This rearrangement joins TRBV20-1 to TRBJ1-1, with TRBD1 matching 7 bases. This CDR3 region has 14 residues. Germline assignment: CDR1 DFQATT and CDR2 SNEGSKA (reference sequence). The junction had 7 bases not matched to a gene; V was cut back by 5 bases and J by 1 base. The CDR3 spells CSAVRDSSNTEAFF. The CDR3 DNA is TGCAGTGCTGTTCGGGACAGCTCGAACACTGAAGCTTTCTTT.

CDR3 sequence (DNA): TGTGCCAGCAGCCGCCAAATGAACACTGAAGCTTTCTTT. Residues: CASSRQMNTEAFF. The genes are TRBV12-3 or TRBV12-4 and TRBJ1-1; no clear D. The V and J ends lost 6 bases and 0 bases respectively, with 8 bases between them. This CDR3 region has 13 residues.

The chain combines TRBV5-1 with TRBJ1-4; the match to TRBD1 covers 9 bases. V dropped 0 bases and J dropped 7; count of bases not matched to a gene: 7. The germline CDR1 and CDR2 sequences are SGHRS and YFSETQ. CDR3 length: 16 residues. The CDR3 DNA follows: TGCGCCAGCAGCTTGGCGGACAGGGGAGGGTTTGAAAAACTGTTTTTT. Encoded protein: CASSLADRGGFEKLFF. Full variable domain (remainder filled in from reference TRBV5-1 and TRBJ1-4): KAGVTQTPRYLIKTRGQQVTLSCSPISGHRSVSWYQQTPGQGLQFLFEYFSETQRNKGNFPGRFSGRQFSNSRSEMNVSTLELGDSALYLCASSLADRGGFEKLFFGSGTQLSVL.